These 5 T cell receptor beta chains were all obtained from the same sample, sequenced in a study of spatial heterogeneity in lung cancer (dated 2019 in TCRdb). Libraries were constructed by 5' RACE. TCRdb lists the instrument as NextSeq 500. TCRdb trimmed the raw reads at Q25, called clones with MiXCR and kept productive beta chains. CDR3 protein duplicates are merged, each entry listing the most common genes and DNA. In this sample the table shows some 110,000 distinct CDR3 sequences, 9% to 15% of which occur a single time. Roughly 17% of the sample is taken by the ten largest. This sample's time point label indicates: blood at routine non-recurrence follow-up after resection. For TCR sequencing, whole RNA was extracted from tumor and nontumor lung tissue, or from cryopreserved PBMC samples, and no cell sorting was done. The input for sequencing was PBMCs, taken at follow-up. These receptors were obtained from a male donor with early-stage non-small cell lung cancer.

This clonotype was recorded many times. The CDR3 spells CASSISPGQGADTQYF. CDR3 DNA sequence: TGTGCCAGTAGTATTTCCCCAGGACAGGGGGCAGATACGCAGTATTTT. V gene TRBV19 combines with J gene TRBJ2-3; 10 bases line up with TRBD1. Germline CDR1 and CDR2: LNHDA and SQIVND (reference sequence). The CDR3 totals 16 residues. With V trimmed by 3 bases and J by 4 bases, 7 bases remained unmatched.

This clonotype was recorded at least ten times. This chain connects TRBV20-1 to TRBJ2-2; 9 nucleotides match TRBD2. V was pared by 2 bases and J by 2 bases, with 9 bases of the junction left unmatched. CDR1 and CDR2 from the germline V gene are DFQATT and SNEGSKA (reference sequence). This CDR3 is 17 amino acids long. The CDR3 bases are TGCAGTGCTAGAAACAAAGGTAGCGGGGGCAACACCGGGGAGCTGTTTTTT. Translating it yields CSARNKGSGGNTGELFF.

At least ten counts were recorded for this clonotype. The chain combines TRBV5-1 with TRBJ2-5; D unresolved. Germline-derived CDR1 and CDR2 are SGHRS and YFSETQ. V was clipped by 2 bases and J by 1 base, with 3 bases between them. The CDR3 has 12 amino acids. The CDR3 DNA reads TGCGCCAGCAGCTTCCCCCAAGAGACCCAGTACTTC. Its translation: CASSFPQETQYF.

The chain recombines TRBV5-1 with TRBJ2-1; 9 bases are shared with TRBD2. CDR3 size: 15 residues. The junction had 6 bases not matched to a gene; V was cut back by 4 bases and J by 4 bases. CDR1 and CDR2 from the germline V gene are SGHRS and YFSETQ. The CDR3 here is CASSALAGSYNEQFF. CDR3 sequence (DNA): TGCGCCAGCAGCGCCCTAGCGGGGAGTTACAATGAGCAGTTCTTC.

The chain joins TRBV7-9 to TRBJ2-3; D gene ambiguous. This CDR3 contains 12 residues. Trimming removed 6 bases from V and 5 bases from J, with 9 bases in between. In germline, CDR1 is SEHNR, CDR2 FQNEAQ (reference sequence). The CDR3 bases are TGTGCCAGCAGTCAACCCCAAGATACGCAGTATTTT. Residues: CASSQPQDTQYF.